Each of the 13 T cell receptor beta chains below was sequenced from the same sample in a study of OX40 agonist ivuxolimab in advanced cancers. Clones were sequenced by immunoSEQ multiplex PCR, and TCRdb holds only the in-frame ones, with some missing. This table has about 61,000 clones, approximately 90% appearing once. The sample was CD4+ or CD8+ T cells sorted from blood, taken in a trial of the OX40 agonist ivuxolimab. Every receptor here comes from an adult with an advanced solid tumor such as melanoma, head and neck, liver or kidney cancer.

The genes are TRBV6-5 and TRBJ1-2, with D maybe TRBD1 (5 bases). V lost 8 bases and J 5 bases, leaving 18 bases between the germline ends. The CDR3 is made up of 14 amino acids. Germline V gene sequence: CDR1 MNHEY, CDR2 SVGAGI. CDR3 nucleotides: TGTGCCAGCTTTGGGACCTCCGAGCTTTATGGCTACACCTTC. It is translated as CASFGTSELYGYTF.

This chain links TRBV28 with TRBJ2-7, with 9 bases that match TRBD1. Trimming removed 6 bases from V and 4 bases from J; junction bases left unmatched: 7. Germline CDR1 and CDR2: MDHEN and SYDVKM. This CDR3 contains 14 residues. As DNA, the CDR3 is TGTGCCAGCAGCGTCGGGACAGGGTTATACGAGCAGTACTTC. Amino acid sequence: CASSVGTGLYEQYF.

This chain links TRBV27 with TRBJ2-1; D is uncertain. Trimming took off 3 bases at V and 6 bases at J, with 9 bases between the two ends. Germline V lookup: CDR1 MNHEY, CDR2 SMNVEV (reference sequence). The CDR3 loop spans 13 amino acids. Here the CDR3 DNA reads TGTGCCAGCAGTTTGGATGGAATCAATGAGCAGTTCTTC. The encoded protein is CASSLDGINEQFF.

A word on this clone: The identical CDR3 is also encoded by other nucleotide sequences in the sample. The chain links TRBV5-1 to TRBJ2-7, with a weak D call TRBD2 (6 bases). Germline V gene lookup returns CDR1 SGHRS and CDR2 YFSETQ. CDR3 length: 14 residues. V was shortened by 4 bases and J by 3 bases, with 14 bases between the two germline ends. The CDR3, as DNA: TGCGCCAGCAGCGCCGGTGGGGGGATCTACGAGCAGTACTTC. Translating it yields CASSAGGGIYEQYF.

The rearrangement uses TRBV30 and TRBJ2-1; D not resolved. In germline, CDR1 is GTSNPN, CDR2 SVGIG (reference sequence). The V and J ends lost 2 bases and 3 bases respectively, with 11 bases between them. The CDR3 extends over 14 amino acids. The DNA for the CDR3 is TGTGCCTGGAGTCCGATTACCCTCTACAATGAGCAGTTCTTC. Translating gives CAWSPITLYNEQFF. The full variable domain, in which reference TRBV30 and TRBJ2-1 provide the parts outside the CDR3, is SQTIHQWPATLVQPVGSPLSLECTVEGTSNPNLYWYRQAAGRGLQLLFYSVGIGQISSEVPQNLSASRPQDRQFILSSKKLLLSDSGFYLCAWSPITLYNEQFFGPGTRLTVL.

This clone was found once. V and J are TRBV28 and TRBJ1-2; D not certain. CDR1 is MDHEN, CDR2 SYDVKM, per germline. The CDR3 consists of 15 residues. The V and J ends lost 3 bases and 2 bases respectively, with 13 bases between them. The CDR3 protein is CASSFGVQMNYGYTF. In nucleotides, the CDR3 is TGTGCCAGCAGTTTTGGCGTACAGATGAACTATGGCTACACCTTC.

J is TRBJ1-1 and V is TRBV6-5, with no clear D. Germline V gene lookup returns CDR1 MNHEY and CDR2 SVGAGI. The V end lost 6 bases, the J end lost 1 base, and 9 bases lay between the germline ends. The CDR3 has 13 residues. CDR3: CASSLAPNTEAFF. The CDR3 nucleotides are TGTGCCAGCAGCCTAGCCCCGAACACTGAAGCTTTCTTT.

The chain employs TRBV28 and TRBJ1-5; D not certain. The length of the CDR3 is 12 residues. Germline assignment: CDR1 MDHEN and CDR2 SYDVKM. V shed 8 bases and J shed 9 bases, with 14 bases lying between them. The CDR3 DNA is TGTGCCAGCGACCCGTCGAGGAGGCCCCAGCATTTT. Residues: CASDPSRRPQHF. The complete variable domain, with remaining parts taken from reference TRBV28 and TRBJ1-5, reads DVKVTQSSRYLVKRTGEKVFLECVQDMDHENMFWYRQDPGLGLRLIYFSYDVKMKEKGDIPEGYSVSREKKERFSLILESASTNQTSMYLCASDPSRRPQHFGDGTRLSIL.

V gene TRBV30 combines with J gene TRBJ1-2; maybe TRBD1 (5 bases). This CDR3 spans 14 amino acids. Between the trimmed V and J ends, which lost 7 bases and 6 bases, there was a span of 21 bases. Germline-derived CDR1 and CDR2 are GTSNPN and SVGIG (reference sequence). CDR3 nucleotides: TGTGCCTCACCAGGAGGCTTCGCAGGGAATGGCTACACCTTC. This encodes CASPGGFAGNGYTF.

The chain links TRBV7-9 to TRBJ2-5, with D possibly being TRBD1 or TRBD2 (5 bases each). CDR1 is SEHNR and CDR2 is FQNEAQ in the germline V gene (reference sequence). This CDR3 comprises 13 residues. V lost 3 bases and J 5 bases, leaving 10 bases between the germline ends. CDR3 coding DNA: TGTGCCAGCAGCTTCACCGAGGGGGAGACCCAGTACTTC. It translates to CASSFTEGETQYF.

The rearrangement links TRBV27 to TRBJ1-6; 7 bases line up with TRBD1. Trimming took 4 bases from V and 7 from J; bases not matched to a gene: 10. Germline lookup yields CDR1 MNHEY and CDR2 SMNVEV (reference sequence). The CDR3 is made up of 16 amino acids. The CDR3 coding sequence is TGTGCCAGCAGTTACGTGGGACAGTCTTGGAATTCACCCCTCCACTTT. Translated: CASSYVGQSWNSPLHF.

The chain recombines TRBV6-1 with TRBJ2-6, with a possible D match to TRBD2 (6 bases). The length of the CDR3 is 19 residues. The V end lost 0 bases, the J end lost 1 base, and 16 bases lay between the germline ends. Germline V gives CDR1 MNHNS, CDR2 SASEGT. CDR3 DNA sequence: TGTGCCAGCAGTGAAGCAGGGCGGGGAATCCCATCTGGGGCCAACGTCCTGACTTTC. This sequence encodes CASSEAGRGIPSGANVLTF.

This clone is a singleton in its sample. CDR3 bases: TGTGCCTGGACGTCGGACAGGGGTGAGCAGTTCTTC. Protein product: CAWTSDRGEQFF. The chain carries TRBV30 and TRBJ2-1; 9 nucleotides align to TRBD1. Germline trimming cut 4 bases from V and 9 bases from J; bases unmatched to any gene: 4. Germline V gives CDR1 GTSNPN, CDR2 SVGIG (reference sequence). CDR3 length: 12 amino acids.